The 12 T cell receptor beta chains below were found in one sample sequenced in a study of vaccination and CD4 T cells after COVID-19. Their recognized antigens are unknown. The study sequenced cultured CD4+ T cell DNA using the Oncomine TCR Beta short-read assay. Investigators obtained genomic DNA by extraction from cultured CD4+ T cells. A single record per CDR3 protein comes from TCRdb applying MiXCR to the PCR reads. The table records over 9,000 distinct CDR3 sequences, approximately 35% of them present only once. As for treatment: roughly nine-day PBMC culture with coronavirus spike peptide pools or control peptides (ViraFEST assay). CD4+ T lymphocytes from the unexposed donor were collected before the COVID-19 pandemic (2011-2018). The sample was CD4+ T cells from blood, cultured in vitro. The receptor set was obtained from a human donor in good health.

The chain employs TRBV20-1 and TRBJ1-1; D uncertain. Germline-derived CDR1 and CDR2 are DFQATT and SNEGSKA (reference sequence). CDR3 length: 13 amino acids. Trimming shortened V by 5 bases and J by 4 bases, and 14 bases separated the two germline ends. The CDR3 loop is CSALSPGGTEAFF. The CDR3 DNA is TGCAGTGCTCTCAGCCCCGGCGGCACTGAAGCTTTCTTT.

The chain carries TRBV12-3 or TRBV12-4 and TRBJ2-3; D is perhaps TRBD2 (6 bases). The V and J ends lost 8 bases and 0 bases respectively, with 15 bases between them. The CDR3 runs to 15 residues. The CDR3: CASGGRLTSTDTQYF. In nucleotides, the CDR3 is TGTGCCAGCGGGGGGAGGTTAACTAGCACAGATACGCAGTATTTT.

V gene TRBV11-3 combines with J gene TRBJ2-1; 7 nucleotides line up with TRBD2. This CDR3 is 15 amino acids long. From germline, CDR1 is SGHNT and CDR2 YENEEA. V was clipped by 5 bases and J by 1 base; unmatched bases: 5. The CDR3 loop is CASSVGGGSYNEQFF. The CDR3, as DNA: TGTGCCAGCAGCGTCGGCGGGGGTTCCTACAATGAGCAGTTCTTC.

In its sample, this clonotype was seen a few times. The chain joins TRBV7-2 to TRBJ2-4; 8 bases are shared with TRBD1. This CDR3 has 14 residues. Germline trimming cut 1 base from V and 13 bases from J; bases unmatched to any gene: 9. Looked up from germline, CDR1 is SGHTA and CDR2 is FQGNSA. The CDR3 loop is CASSLGLQGGKQYF. The CDR3 nucleotides are TGTGCCAGCAGCTTAGGTCTACAGGGGGGTAAACAGTACTTC.

The V call is TRBV19, the J call TRBJ2-1, with D perhaps matching TRBD2 (6 bases). Germline V gene lookup returns CDR1 LNHDA and CDR2 SQIVND (reference sequence). Trimming took off 5 bases at V and 4 bases at J, with 21 bases between the two ends. This CDR3 is built from 17 residues. CDR3 sequence (DNA): TGTGCCAGTAGTCAACTGAGGTCGGGACTCGATTACAATGAGCAGTTCTTC. It encodes CASSQLRSGLDYNEQFF.

The chain links TRBV4-2 to TRBJ1-1; TRBD1 aligns across 9 bases. V dropped 4 bases and J dropped 6; count of bases not matched to a gene: 9. The CDR3 runs to 15 residues. Per germline, CDR1 LGHNA and CDR2 YNFKEQ. The CDR3 is CASSPEGGDRAEAFF. CDR3 DNA sequence: TGTGCCAGCAGCCCAGAGGGGGGGGACAGGGCTGAAGCTTTCTTT.

The chain couples TRBV28 to TRBJ2-4, with D possibly TRBD2 on 6 matching bases. Deletions cut 6 bases from V and 1 base from J, with 10 bases between. The CDR3 is 14 amino acids. Germline V gives CDR1 MDHEN, CDR2 SYDVKM. The CDR3 reads CASRGGPAKNIQYF. The DNA of the CDR3 is TGTGCCAGCAGGGGAGGTCCGGCCAAAAACATTCAGTACTTC.

The J gene is TRBJ1-1, the V gene TRBV29-1, with D maybe TRBD1 (5 bases). V was pared by 5 bases and J by 1 base, with 11 bases between. Germline-derived CDR1 and CDR2 are SQVTM and ANQGSEA. This CDR3 contains 13 residues. CDR3 sequence (DNA): TGCAGCGTTAGCGGGGGGACGAACACTGAAGCTTTCTTT. It specifies CSVSGGTNTEAFF.

A few counts support this clonotype. The chain has TRBV7-2 and TRBJ1-5; D is unclear. The V end lost 1 base, the J end lost 7 bases, and 11 bases lay between the germline ends. Germline V gene sequence: CDR1 SGHTA, CDR2 FQGNSA. The CDR3 extends over 14 amino acids. The CDR3 here is CASSLVGSGQPQHF. The CDR3 DNA reads TGTGCCAGCAGCTTAGTCGGGAGTGGGCAGCCCCAGCATTTT.

J is TRBJ2-7 and V is TRBV7-2; tentative D call: TRBD1 (6 bases). This CDR3 has 14 residues. Germline CDR1 and CDR2: SGHTA and FQGNSA. Trimming stripped 6 bases from V and 1 base from J, with 13 bases between. DNA of the CDR3: TGTGCCAGCAGATTGACAGGTCTATCCTACGAGCAGTACTTC. It yields the protein CASRLTGLSYEQYF.

The chain carries TRBV20-1 and TRBJ2-3; maybe TRBD1 (5 bases). CDR1 is DFQATT, CDR2 SNEGSKA, per germline (reference sequence). Trimming shortened V by 3 bases and J by 4 bases, and 14 bases separated the two germline ends. This CDR3 has 14 amino acids. The CDR3 DNA reads as TGCAGTGCTAGGAGGCCAGGGCTCCCAGATACGCAGTATTTT. As protein: CSARRPGLPDTQYF.

This clonotype turned up a few times. The V gene is TRBV7-9, the J gene TRBJ1-2; the D is unclear. Trimming removed 2 bases at V and 8 bases at J, with 12 bases between. The CDR3 length is 13 residues. The germline V gene has CDR1 SEHNR and CDR2 FQNEAQ (reference sequence). CDR3 nucleotide sequence: TGTGCCAGCAGCTTAATTGCCCAGCGCGGCTACACCTTC. It codes for CASSLIAQRGYTF.